This is a list of T cell receptor beta chains from one sample in a study of cytomegalovirus exposure and HLA in healthy donors. Some clones are missing from TCRdb's copy, which holds only in-frame ones; the method was immunoSEQ multiplex PCR. The profile covers around 40,000 clones, with almost 70% appearing a single time and approximately 7% taken by the ten largest. Sequencing was performed on PBMCs. These receptors were taken from a man between 25 and 39 years old in good health and CMV-seronegative. The CDR3 runs from the conserved cysteine through the conserved F or W. A D gene is named only where the DNA matches it firmly. Clone size is given for some rows only: seen once, a few or many times, or a class if the clone is expanded.

V: TRBV6-5; D: -; J: TRBJ2-5; size: -; CDR3: CASSYSGQTQYF; DNA: TGTGCCAGCAGTTACTCGGGCCAGACCCAGTACTTC
V: TRBV6-1; D: TRBD1; J: TRBJ1-2; size: -; CDR3: CASSPGGQGGGYTF; DNA: TGTGCCAGCAGCCCTGGGGGACAGGGAGGTGGCTACACCTTC
V: TRBV7-6; D: -; J: TRBJ2-7; size: -; CDR3: CASSLDRAGMGEQYF; DNA: TGTGCCAGCAGCTTAGACAGGGCAGGGATGGGCGAGCAGTACTTC
V: TRBV6-5; D: TRBD1; J: TRBJ1-2; size: -; CDR3: CASRGTGGRGYTF; DNA: TGTGCCAGCAGGGGGACAGGGGGGCGTGGCTACACCTTC
V: TRBV6-5; D: TRBD2; J: TRBJ2-5; size: -; CDR3: CASKSSGGLQETQYF; DNA: TGTGCCAGCAAATCTAGCGGGGGGCTTCAAGAGACCCAGTACTTC
V: TRBV10-3; D: TRBD1; J: TRBJ1-2; size: once; CDR3: CAISGTGENGYTF; DNA: TGTGCCATCAGTGGGACAGGGGAGAATGGCTACACCTTC
V: TRBV18; D: TRBD1; J: TRBJ1-1; size: -; CDR3: CASSADRVGSEAFF; DNA: TGTGCCAGCTCAGCGGACAGGGTGGGATCCGAAGCTTTCTTT
V: TRBV28; D: TRBD1; J: TRBJ1-2; size: once; CDR3: CASLTGGGYGYTF; DNA: TGTGCCAGCCTCACAGGGGGCGGGTATGGCTACACCTTC
V: TRBV5-1; D: TRBD1; J: TRBJ1-2; size: -; CDR3: CASSSTTGNYGYTF; DNA: TGCGCCAGCAGCTCGACGACAGGGAACTATGGCTACACCTTC
V: TRBV9; D: -; J: TRBJ2-1; size: -; CDR3: CASSQGGHSYNEQFF; DNA: TGTGCCAGCAGCCAGGGGGGACACTCCTACAATGAGCAGTTCTTC
V: TRBV28; D: TRBD2; J: TRBJ2-3; size: -; CDR3: CASSLGVGGGYTQYF; DNA: TGTGCCAGCAGCCTCGGGGTAGGCGGGGGGTATACGCAGTATTTT
V: TRBV5-4; D: TRBD1; J: TRBJ1-6; size: -; CDR3: CASSYGTENSPLHF; DNA: TGTGCCAGCAGCTACGGGACAGAAAATTCACCCCTCCACTTT
V: TRBV27; D: -; J: TRBJ1-1; size: -; CDR3: CASSLMGGVTEAFF; DNA: TGTGCCAGCAGCCTAATGGGAGGGGTTACTGAAGCTTTCTTT
V: TRBV27; D: -; J: TRBJ2-7; size: once; CDR3: CASSPARDNLYF; DNA: TGTGCCAGCAGTCCGGCCAGGGACAATCTCTACTTC
V: TRBV7-8; D: -; J: TRBJ2-2; size: -; CDR3: CASSSRNFGELFF; DNA: TGTGCCAGCAGCTCTAGAAATTTTGGGGAGCTGTTTTTT
V: TRBV29-1; D: -; J: TRBJ1-1; size: -; CDR3: CSVGKTGTEAFF; DNA: TGCAGCGTTGGTAAAACGGGCACTGAAGCTTTCTTT
V: TRBV5-6; D: TRBD2; J: TRBJ2-1; size: few; CDR3: CASSRGLAGAGGEQFF; DNA: TGTGCCAGCAGCCGAGGACTAGCGGGGGCCGGGGGTGAGCAGTTCTTC
V: TRBV2; D: -; J: TRBJ1-6; size: -; CDR3: CASLTGYNSPLHF; DNA: TGTGCCAGCCTAACAGGGTATAATTCACCCCTCCACTTT
V: TRBV2; D: -; J: TRBJ2-1; size: few; CDR3: CASSDPLVRSSYNEQFF; DNA: TGTGCCAGCAGCGATCCCCTAGTGAGGAGCTCCTACAATGAGCAGTTCTTC
V: TRBV29-1; D: TRBD2; J: TRBJ2-7; size: -; CDR3: CSVKAGGRYEQYF; DNA: TGCAGCGTCAAAGCGGGGGGTCGTTACGAGCAGTACTTC
V: TRBV2; D: -; J: TRBJ2-2; size: -; CDR3: CASSRAGTGELFF; DNA: TGTGCCAGCAGCAGGGCGGGAACCGGGGAGCTGTTTTTT
V: TRBV4-2; D: -; J: TRBJ2-7; size: -; CDR3: CASSQDGPEQYF; DNA: TGTGCCAGCAGCCAAGATGGGCCCGAGCAGTACTTC
V: TRBV29-1; D: TRBD1; J: TRBJ1-1; size: -; CDR3: CSGGQGMNTEAFF; DNA: TGCAGCGGGGGACAGGGTATGAACACTGAAGCTTTCTTT
V: TRBV29-1; D: TRBD1; J: TRBJ1-2; size: -; CDR3: CSVDLTGGRYGYTF; DNA: TGCAGCGTTGATTTAACAGGGGGTAGGTATGGCTACACCTTC
V: TRBV7-6; D: TRBD1; J: TRBJ1-1; size: -; CDR3: CASTRGAGNTEAFF; DNA: TGTGCCAGCACCAGGGGGGCGGGGAACACTGAAGCTTTCTTT
V: TRBV2; D: TRBD1; J: TRBJ2-5; size: few; CDR3: CASSASDRGETQYF; DNA: TGTGCCAGCAGTGCCTCGGACAGGGGAGAGACCCAGTACTTC
V: TRBV7-2; D: TRBD2; J: TRBJ2-5; size: -; CDR3: CASSLERGNKETQYF; DNA: TGTGCCAGCAGCTTAGAGCGGGGGAATAAAGAGACCCAGTACTTC
V: TRBV18; D: -; J: TRBJ2-7; size: -; CDR3: CASSPKQDSSYEQYF; DNA: TGTGCCAGCTCACCAAAGCAGGACAGCTCCTACGAGCAGTACTTC
V: TRBV7-2; D: TRBD1; J: TRBJ2-7; size: once; CDR3: CASSQTYLGQGTEQYF; DNA: TGTGCCAGCAGCCAAACCTATCTGGGACAGGGGACCGAGCAGTACTTC
V: TRBV18; D: -; J: TRBJ1-2; size: -; CDR3: CASSPKQGHGYTF; DNA: TGTGCCAGCTCACCAAAACAGGGTCACGGCTACACCTTC
V: TRBV2; D: -; J: TRBJ1-1; size: -; CDR3: CASSPGGKNTEAFF; DNA: TGTGCCAGCAGCCCGGGGGGAAAGAACACTGAAGCTTTCTTT
V: TRBV9; D: -; J: TRBJ2-5; size: few; CDR3: CASSVGRAETQYF; DNA: TGTGCCAGCAGCGTAGGCAGGGCAGAGACCCAGTACTTC
V: TRBV7-2; D: -; J: TRBJ1-2; size: -; CDR3: CASSLDARIYGYTF; DNA: TGTGCCAGCAGCTTAGACGCCAGGATCTATGGCTACACCTTC
V: TRBV25-1; D: TRBD1; J: TRBJ1-6; size: -; CDR3: CASSGNIGQGNSPLHF; DNA: TGTGCCAGCAGCGGGAATATTGGACAGGGGAATTCACCCCTCCACTTT
V: TRBV29-1; D: TRBD2; J: TRBJ2-5; size: -; CDR3: CSNNWLAEQETQYF; DNA: TGCAGCAATAATTGGCTAGCGGAGCAAGAGACCCAGTACTTC
V: TRBV7-2; D: -; J: TRBJ1-1; size: few; CDR3: CASSPSISGTEAFF; DNA: TGTGCCAGCAGCCCGTCTATCTCGGGGACTGAAGCTTTCTTT
V: TRBV4-3; D: TRBD1; J: TRBJ1-4; size: -; CDR3: CASSQDRGQGPYEKLFF; DNA: TGCGCCAGCAGCCAAGATCGGGGACAGGGGCCCTATGAAAAACTGTTTTTT
V: TRBV28; D: TRBD2; J: TRBJ2-7; size: -; CDR3: CASSPLLAGAYEQYF; DNA: TGTGCCAGCAGTCCACTACTAGCGGGAGCCTACGAGCAGTACTTC
V: TRBV2; D: TRBD1; J: TRBJ1-1; size: -; CDR3: CASRRDRPPNTEAFF; DNA: TGTGCCAGCAGAAGGGACAGACCTCCGAACACTGAAGCTTTCTTT
V: TRBV6-1; D: -; J: TRBJ2-7; size: -; CDR3: CASSERVGQAYEQYF; DNA: TGTGCCAGCAGTGAAAGGGTCGGACAAGCCTACGAGCAGTACTTC
V: TRBV29-1; D: TRBD1; J: TRBJ2-7; size: -; CDR3: CSVGQLTYEQYF; DNA: TGCAGCGTGGGACAGCTAACCTACGAGCAGTACTTC
V: TRBV29-1; D: -; J: TRBJ1-1; size: -; CDR3: CSARQAKNTEAFF; DNA: TGCAGCGCCCGACAGGCGAAGAACACTGAAGCTTTCTTT
V: TRBV6-5; D: -; J: TRBJ2-5; size: -; CDR3: CASSYKGNFPETQYF; DNA: TGTGCCAGCAGTTATAAGGGGAATTTCCCGGAGACCCAGTACTTC
V: TRBV6-5; D: -; J: TRBJ1-2; size: once; CDR3: CASRQGYGYTF; DNA: TGTGCCAGCAGACAGGGCTACGGCTACACCTTC
V: TRBV7-9; D: -; J: TRBJ1-1; size: -; CDR3: CASSDTWSTEAFF; DNA: TGTGCCAGCAGCGATACATGGAGCACTGAAGCTTTCTTT
V: TRBV7-2; D: TRBD1; J: TRBJ2-7; size: -; CDR3: CASSFGTGAFLQYF; DNA: TGTGCCAGCAGCTTTGGGACAGGGGCTTTCCTTCAGTACTTC
V: TRBV29-1; D: TRBD2; J: TRBJ2-5; size: -; CDR3: CSVEGGRETQYF; DNA: TGCAGCGTTGAGGGGGGGAGGGAGACCCAGTACTTC
V: TRBV19; D: -; J: TRBJ2-3; size: -; CDR3: CASRRGPGDTQYF; DNA: TGTGCCAGTAGGCGGGGGCCGGGGGATACGCAGTATTTT
V: TRBV27; D: -; J: TRBJ1-4; size: -; CDR3: CASSSYRAEKLFF; DNA: TGTGCCAGCAGTTCTTACAGGGCTGAGAAACTGTTTTTT
V: TRBV7-8; D: -; J: TRBJ2-7; size: few; CDR3: CASSLEELSYEQYF; DNA: TGTGCCAGCAGCTTAGAGGAGCTCTCCTACGAGCAGTACTTC
V: TRBV4-2; D: TRBD1; J: TRBJ1-3; size: -; CDR3: CASSQGTGDGWRNTIYF; DNA: TGTGCCAGCAGCCAAGGGACAGGGGACGGGTGGAGAAACACCATATATTTT
V: TRBV6-1; D: TRBD1; J: TRBJ1-4; size: -; CDR3: CASSPDRGSEKLFF; DNA: TGTGCCAGCAGTCCCGACAGGGGCAGTGAAAAACTGTTTTTT